This record looks at one TCR beta chain sequence and its context. Its specificity is not known. In the same sample, other DNA sequences code for this CDR3. Profiling relied on immunoSEQ multiplex PCR, and the TCRdb table lists in-frame clones only, not all of them. This sample has some 1,600,000 clones, with under 99% found just once. This sample was taken from a study of shared clonotypes between healthy human individuals. Turning to the study itself: There were three CD4 naive, three CD4 memory, two CD8 naive and one CD8 memory plates per donor. Overall study results and limits: Tissues were not sampled, only blood, and their repertoires likely differ.

CDR1 is DFQATT, CDR2 SNEGSKA, per germline (reference sequence). The CDR3 has 11 residues. Trimming left V 0 bases short and J 5 bases short, with 4 bases between. The J gene is TRBJ2-5, the V gene TRBV20-1; D is uncertain. The sequence was collected from a man in his thirties or forties in good health. Sequences were obtained from naive CD4+ T cells sorted from blood. Subset specified: CD45RA+ positively selected. CDR3 DNA sequence: TGCAGTGCTAGAGATTTTGAGACCCAGTACTTC. Translated, it gives CSARDFETQYF.